Listed below are T cell receptor beta chains from one sample, sequenced in a study of cytomegalovirus exposure and HLA in healthy donors. The repertoire was sequenced with immunoSEQ multiplex PCR; TCRdb's copy has only in-frame clones and lacks some. The sample consists of 150,000 to 200,000 clones, 85% to 90% of them appearing once. Material for sequencing was PBMCs. These receptors were obtained from a woman aged 18-29 years in good health and CMV-seronegative. CDR3s leave out the opening cysteine and the closing phenylalanine or tryptophan. Fields, in order: CDR3 protein, D gene, clone size, V gene. D genes are given only for firm matches. Only some rows state a clone size, as once, few, many or a class for expanded clones.

ASRYSGGMNTEAF	TRBD1	-	TRBV6-5
ASSSMTGLNT	TRBD1	-	TRBV7-9
ASSARGGGEETQY	TRBD2	-	TRBV7-6
ASSYSSGTGGSKNIQY	TRBD1	-	TRBV19
ASSYRGRHGYT	TRBD1	-	TRBV28
ASSLGDRGSSPLH	TRBD1	-	TRBV28
ASSSKLQVY	-	once	TRBV28
ASSFNAGSSYEQY	-	-	TRBV11-3
ASSWTGGFTGELF	TRBD1	-	TRBV5-4
ASLQGYGYT	-	-	TRBV28
ASSDRFYNQPQH	-	-	TRBV19
ASSRQGETQY	-	once	TRBV4-1
ASSPGLAGGDEQF	TRBD2	-	TRBV7-9
ASSQDRGYEQY	-	few	TRBV4-1
ASSVDSLYGYT	-	-	TRBV7-2
ASSLESGRGDTQY	TRBD2	-	TRBV5-4
ASSSILRESPLH	-	-	TRBV6-1
ASSTTTSGRHLEQY	TRBD2	-	TRBV19
ASSLGQGGNYGYT	TRBD1	-	TRBV5-1
ASSPRQGGGYT	TRBD1	few	TRBV14
ASSITSGNTIY	-	-	TRBV28
AWSLDSYNEQF	-	-	TRBV30
ASSPAGGGEHEQY	TRBD2	-	TRBV19
ASSQETRVAYEQY	-	-	TRBV4-2
ASSYSRGSSYNEQF	-	-	TRBV6-6
SVADTGTTNEKLF	-	-	TRBV29-1
ASSLTSVTDTQY	TRBD2	-	TRBV28
ASSLSPRQGASGYT	TRBD1	-	TRBV5-1
ASSLARYEQY	-	-	TRBV7-8
ASSLGQGGSPLH	TRBD1	-	TRBV27
ASRPQTGGQETQY	TRBD1	-	TRBV7-2
ASSIPPGTDGYT	TRBD1	-	TRBV19
ASSPGTGRQETQY	TRBD1	-	TRBV7-9
ASSPSTDTQY	-	-	TRBV7-3
ASSQEGTGVGNTIY	TRBD1	-	TRBV4-2
ASSRTGETDGYT	TRBD1	-	TRBV4-3
ASSELAGGPDTGELF	TRBD2	-	TRBV6-1
ASSPGQNNQPQH	-	-	TRBV5-1
AWSPTGSSYNEQF	-	-	TRBV30
ASSFTGGKWTDTQY	TRBD1	-	TRBV7-3